This entry is about one TCR beta chain. Its target is unknown. The authors negatively isolated CD8+ and CD4+ T cells and FACS-enriched TEMRA cells. These data are taken from a study of CD8 T cells in Susac syndrome. The germline V gene encodes CDR1 SQVTM and CDR2 ANQGSEA. The CDR3 has 13 residues. V shed 7 bases and J shed 3 bases, with 16 bases lying between them. Random hexamers were used to reverse transcribe the RNA input (roughly 0.5 to 1 ug). Across 54 Vbeta and 13 Jbeta, TCR beta CDR3 was amplified with immunoSEQ multiplex PCR. One entry per CDR3 protein, called by TCRdb with MiXCR from the immunoSEQ multiplex PCR reads. The table lists fewer than 150,000 distinct CDR3 sequences, 85% to 95% of them singletons. Study results and caveats: Individuals included in the TCR sequencing and HLA analysis were acknowledged by the study to be relatively few in number.

This chain uses TRBV29-1 with TRBJ2-7, with D maybe TRBD1 (7 bases). The source is a human donor in good health. The sample was CD8+ T cells from PBMCs. The CDR3 DNA sequence: TGCAGCGCCGCAGGGGGGTCAGGCTACGAGCAGTACTTC. Translated: CSAAGGSGYEQYF.